Following are 8 T cell receptor beta chains from one sample sequenced in a study of sequential checkpoint blockade in melanoma. The repertoire was sequenced with immunoSEQ multiplex PCR; TCRdb's copy has only in-frame clones and lacks some. The repertoire has roughly 23,000 clones, 80% of them found once; the top ten carry approximately 30%. Treatment indicated: randomized to nivolumab then ipilimumab (arm A) or the reverse (arm B). The material was CD8+ T cells sorted from blood (inferred from file names), obtained from a patient given nivolumab and ipilimumab in sequence. These receptors all stem from a human donor with melanoma.

There are a few counts of this clone. The chain links TRBV5-1 to TRBJ1-1, with D hard to call. Germline-derived CDR1 and CDR2 are SGHRS and YFSETQ. Trimming shortened V by 2 bases and J by 5 bases, and 10 bases separated the two germline ends. This CDR3 has 13 residues. The DNA of the CDR3 is TGCGCCAGCAGCTTCCGGGAAGGGACTGAAGCTTTCTTT. It encodes CASSFREGTEAFF. The variable domain in full, with the rest retrieved from reference TRBV5-1 and TRBJ1-1, is KAGVTQTPRYLIKTRGQQVTLSCSPISGHRSVSWYQQTPGQGLQFLFEYFSETQRNKGNFPGRFSGRQFSNSRSEMNVSTLELGDSALYLCASSFREGTEAFFGQGTRLTVV.

The CDR3 loop is CASSQGGNTEAFF. CDR3 in DNA: TGTGCCAGCAGCCAGGGAGGGAACACTGAAGCTTTCTTT. The chain links TRBV9 to TRBJ1-1, with a tentative D call TRBD1 (5 bases). The V end lost 4 bases, the J end lost 1 base, and 8 bases lay between the germline ends. The CDR3 consists of 13 residues. Per the germline V gene, CDR1 is SGDLS and CDR2 is YYNGEE.

This clone came up a few times. CDR3 region: CATSSPPGGFNEQFF. The CDR3 DNA reads as TGTGCCACCAGCAGTCCCCCCGGGGGGTTCAATGAGCAGTTCTTC. The V gene is TRBV15, the J gene TRBJ2-1; TRBD2 matches at 7 bases. CDR3 length equals 15 residues. With V trimmed by 3 bases and J by 6 bases, 8 bases remained unmatched. The V gene's germline CDR1 is LNHNV and CDR2 YYDKDF (reference sequence).

The chain combines TRBV10-2 with TRBJ2-1; 11 bases match TRBD2. This CDR3 spans 19 amino acids. The junction had 15 bases not matched to a gene; V was cut back by 3 bases and J by 5 bases. Germline assignment: CDR1 WSHSY and CDR2 SAAADI. The CDR3 sequence is CASSDRGSGRAGSHNEQFF. CDR3 nucleotide sequence: TGCGCCAGCAGTGATCGGGGTAGCGGGAGGGCCGGTAGCCACAATGAGCAGTTCTTC.

This clone came up many times. The rearrangement links TRBV6-6 to TRBJ2-3, with D perhaps TRBD1 (6 bases). Germline loops: CDR1 MNHNY, CDR2 SVGAGI (reference sequence). CDR3 length: 15 residues. V lost 4 bases to trimming and J lost 0 bases, with 11 bases between them. The CDR3: CASSFTGISTDTQYF. The CDR3 DNA reads TGTGCCAGCAGTTTCACAGGGATCAGCACAGATACGCAGTATTTT.

This clone was found a few times. V gene TRBV28 combines with J gene TRBJ1-5; a possible D gene is TRBD1 (6 bases). V was shortened by 3 bases and J by 7 bases, with 16 bases between the two germline ends. The length of the CDR3 is 15 residues. In germline, CDR1 is MDHEN, CDR2 SYDVKM. The CDR3 sequence is CASSLGRGFRQPQHF. The CDR3 nucleotides are TGTGCCAGCAGTTTGGGCAGGGGATTCCGGCAGCCCCAGCATTTT. The whole variable domain, filled in from reference TRBV28 and TRBJ1-5, reads DVKVTQSSRYLVKRTGEKVFLECVQDMDHENMFWYRQDPGLGLRLIYFSYDVKMKEKGDIPEGYSVSREKKERFSLILESASTNQTSMYLCASSLGRGFRQPQHFGDGTRLSIL.

J is TRBJ2-4 and V is TRBV6-1, with a weak D call TRBD1 (5 bases). The germline CDR1 and CDR2 sequences are MNHNS and SASEGT. This CDR3 is 17 amino acids long. V gave up 1 base and J gave up 5 bases, with 18 bases separating them. The CDR3 DNA reads TGTGCCAGCAGTGAAGTCGTTATCAGGGAAGGGGAAAACATTCAGTACTTC. Amino acids: CASSEVVIREGENIQYF.

This chain links TRBV13 with TRBJ2-7; TRBD1 agrees at 9 bases. With 6 bases clipped from V and 3 bases from J, the junction kept 6 bases outside the gene matches. Germline V gives CDR1 PRHDT, CDR2 FYEKMQ (reference sequence). The CDR3 is 14 amino acids. The chain's CDR3 is CASRGQGIGYEQYF. The CDR3 DNA sequence: TGTGCCAGCAGGGGACAGGGTATCGGCTACGAGCAGTACTTC. The complete variable domain, with remaining parts taken from reference TRBV13 and TRBJ2-7, reads AAGVIQSPRHLIKEKRETATLKCYPIPRHDTVYWYQQGPGQDPQFLISFYEKMQSDKGSIPDRFSAQQFSDYHSELNMSSLELGDSALYFCASRGQGIGYEQYFGPGTRLTVT.